Following are 16 T cell receptor beta chains from one sample sequenced in a study of T cell changes during pregnancy in multiple sclerosis. Using immunoSEQ multiplex PCR, the repertoire was profiled, and TCRdb retains in-frame clones only, with some absent. The table records about 28,000 clones, under 95% of them present only once. Sequenced here: CD8+ T cells from peripheral blood mononuclear cells, sampled before pregnancy. These receptors all come from a female donor with multiple sclerosis, enrolled in a pregnancy study.

CDR3 protein: CASSLGQGPIYEQYF. The CDR3, as DNA: TGTGCCAGCAGCTTGGGACAGGGGCCGATTTACGAGCAGTACTTC. The chain recombines TRBV5-6 with TRBJ2-7, with 8 bases that match TRBD1. This CDR3 has 15 amino acids. From germline, CDR1 is SGHDT and CDR2 YYEEEE. The ends lost 0 bases at V and 4 bases at J; junction bases unmatched: 6.

The chain combines TRBV7-2 with TRBJ1-2, with D hard to call. CDR3 length: 16 amino acids. The germline V and J ends were trimmed by 4 bases and 4 bases, with 19 bases remaining between them. Germline values: CDR1 SGHTA, CDR2 FQGNSA. The CDR3 sequence is CASSSPLRGRLYGYTF. Written as DNA, the CDR3 is TGTGCCAGCAGCTCCCCGCTGCGGGGTCGCCTCTATGGCTACACCTTC.

The V gene is TRBV6-8, the J gene TRBJ1-2; D is possibly TRBD1 (5 bases). V lost 6 bases to trimming and J lost 1 base, with 15 bases between them. The CDR3 consists of 15 residues. The germline V gene has CDR1 MNHGY and CDR2 SAAAGT. The CDR3 bases are TGTGCCAGCAGGCAGACAGCCAGCTATAACTATGGCTACACCTTC. Amino acids: CASRQTASYNYGYTF.

In the case of this clone: A read error may account for a junction end that differs from germline. The V and J genes are TRBV11-3 and TRBJ2-7; maybe TRBD1 (6 bases). Germline CDR1 is SGHNT and CDR2 is YENEEA. This CDR3 has 14 residues. The CDR3 loop is CASSSRDTSSEQYF. The DNA for the CDR3 is TGTGCCAGCAGCTCTCGGGACACCTCCTCCGAGCAGTACTTC. The entire variable domain, with the rest obtained from reference TRBV11-3 and TRBJ2-7, is as follows: EAGVVQSPRYKIIEKKQPVAFWCNPISGHNTLYWYLQNLGQGPELLIRYENEEAVDDSQLPKDRFSAERLKGVDSTLKIQPAELGDSAVYLCASSSRDTSSEQYFGPGTRLTVT.

The chain uses TRBV28 and TRBJ2-7; maybe TRBD1 (7 bases). The V end lost 1 base, the J end lost 2 bases, and 21 bases lay between the germline ends. Germline V gene sequence: CDR1 MDHEN, CDR2 SYDVKM. This CDR3 region has 18 residues. CDR3 protein: CASSLFGSGGRHAYEQYF. The CDR3, as DNA: TGTGCCAGCAGTTTATTCGGCTCAGGGGGGCGACATGCCTACGAGCAGTACTTC.

The V gene is TRBV5-1, the J gene TRBJ1-1, with D possibly matching TRBD1 (5 bases). The CDR3 extends over 13 amino acids. Germline CDR1 and CDR2: SGHRS and YFSETQ. Trimming cost V 4 bases and J 6 bases, with 13 bases left between them. The CDR3 region is CASSLDNLPEAFF. CDR3 nucleotide sequence: TGCGCCAGCAGCCTGGACAACCTCCCTGAAGCTTTCTTT.

This chain joins TRBV7-2 and TRBJ1-5, with 8 nucleotides matching TRBD1. The CDR3 is made up of 16 amino acids. Germline values: CDR1 SGHTA, CDR2 FQGNSA. V lost 4 bases to trimming and J lost 0 bases; unmatched junction nucleotides: 5. In DNA, the CDR3 is TGTGCCAGCAGCTCTGGGACAGGTTATAGCAATCAGCCCCAGCATTTT. This codes for CASSSGTGYSNQPQHF.

The rearrangement uses TRBV27 and TRBJ2-7; 7 bases are a match to TRBD2. This CDR3 is 14 amino acids long. V shed 2 bases, J shed 5 bases, and the junction held 6 bases outside the gene matches. From germline, CDR1 is MNHEY and CDR2 SMNVEV (reference sequence). The chain's CDR3 is CASSLAGVGNEQYF. CDR3 DNA sequence: TGTGCCAGCAGTTTAGCGGGGGTCGGCAACGAGCAGTACTTC.

The sample holds one count of this clone. The chain carries TRBV27 and TRBJ2-1; 7 bases line up with TRBD2. CDR3 length: 15 residues. Germline CDR1 is MNHEY and CDR2 is SMNVEV (reference sequence). The V and J ends lost 7 bases and 6 bases, in that order; junction bases with no gene match: 12. Here the CDR3 reads CASTKGAGRVNEQFF. The CDR3 nucleotides read TGTGCCAGCACCAAAGGGGCGGGGAGGGTCAATGAGCAGTTCTTC.

The V call is TRBV4-3, the J call TRBJ2-1; 9 positions agree with TRBD2. This CDR3 spans 17 amino acids. V gave up 0 bases and J gave up 3 bases; unmatched junction bases: 6. The germline V gene has CDR1 LGHNA and CDR2 YSLEER. The CDR3: CASSQDMEREVYNEQFF. DNA for the CDR3: TGCGCCAGCAGCCAAGATATGGAGCGGGAGGTCTACAATGAGCAGTTCTTC.

V gene TRBV2 combines with J gene TRBJ2-7, with a tentative D call TRBD2 (6 bases). Trimming took 5 bases from V and 3 from J, leaving 17 bases between them. CDR1 and CDR2 (germline): SNHLY, FYNNEI. This CDR3 comprises 15 residues. The DNA for the CDR3 is TGTGCCAGCAGTTTAGGCCGAGCGGGTAGCTACGAGCAGTACTTC. This codes for CASSLGRAGSYEQYF.

This clone showed up just once. The J gene is TRBJ2-1, the V gene TRBV27, with D uncertain. The CDR3 is 14 amino acids. Germline V gene data show CDR1 as MNHEY and CDR2 as SMNVEV (reference sequence). Trimming took off 2 bases at V and 6 bases at J, with 11 bases between the two ends. CDR3 nucleotides: TGTGCCAGCAGTTTAGAGCTAGTCAGCAATGAGCAGTTCTTC. This codes for CASSLELVSNEQFF.

This chain connects TRBV5-1 to TRBJ2-7; D is unresolved. The CDR3 runs 12 residues. Per the germline V gene, CDR1 is SGHRS and CDR2 is YFSETQ. V was shortened by 0 bases and J by 5 bases, with 6 bases between the two germline ends. The CDR3 region is CASSLGPDEQYF. CDR3 nucleotides: TGCGCCAGCAGCTTGGGTCCAGACGAGCAGTACTTC.

The CDR3 nucleotides are TGTGCCAGCAGCGCGAGACCGGGGACTAGCGGGAGTAATGAGCAGTTCTTC. Translated: CASSARPGTSGSNEQFF. The chain uses TRBV9 and TRBJ2-1; 14 bases agree with TRBD2. V was clipped by 3 bases and J by 7 bases; unmatched bases: 9. Germline V CDR1 and CDR2: SGDLS, YYNGEE. There are 17 residues in the CDR3. Drawing the rest from reference TRBV9 and TRBJ2-1, the complete variable domain is DSGVTQTPKHLITATGQRVTLRCSPRSGDLSVYWYQQSLDQGLQFLIQYYNGEERAKGNILERFSAQQFPDLHSELNLSSLELGDSALYFCASSARPGTSGSNEQFFGPGTRLTVL.

The chain carries TRBV7-3 and TRBJ2-1, with D possibly matching TRBD2 (7 bases). Germline CDR1 reads SGHTA; CDR2 reads FQGTGA. The CDR3 spans 13 residues. Trimming removed 2 bases at V and 7 bases at J, with 9 bases between. The CDR3 DNA reads TGTGCCAGCAGCTTAGGGGGGGCGAATGAGCAGTTCTTC. Its translation: CASSLGGANEQFF.

The chain links TRBV28 to TRBJ1-5; TRBD1 might be the D (5 bases). From germline, CDR1 is MDHEN and CDR2 SYDVKM. Trimming cost V 7 bases and J 7 bases, with 20 bases left between them. The CDR3 is made up of 15 amino acids. The DNA for the CDR3 is TGTGCCAGCAACCTACAGGAAAGAAGAGACCAGCCCCAGCATTTT. Translated: CASNLQERRDQPQHF.